This TCR beta chain came from a study of regulatory T cells in long-lasting Graves disease. Arm-PCR of CDR3 regions and iRepertoire HTBI primers were used to build TCR beta libraries. One entry per CDR3 protein results from TCRdb running MiXCR on the multiplex PCR reads. The sample holds around 500,000 distinct CDR3 sequences, around 12% seen once. The germline CDR1 and CDR2 sequences are MDHEN and SYDVKM. This CDR3 comprises 21 residues. Losses at the gene ends were 6 bases for V and 5 bases for J; bases not matched to a gene: 25. The time point: newly diagnosed GD, antithyroid drugs for less than 3 months. There was RNA extracted from PBMCs, and the TCR library was made from it. These same data were also listed under a study on T cells in Graves' hyperthyroidism and ophthalmopathy. From that study: The authors deemed Graves' hyperthyroidism stable absent ophthalmopathy progression within 18 months.

Sample: peripheral blood mononuclear cells (PBMCs), taken at new diagnosis, from a patient treated with antithyroid drugs. This TCR came from a woman aged 30 to 39 with Graves disease. This chain joins TRBV28 and TRBJ2-2; 9 bases are shared with TRBD1. CDR3 bases: TGTGCCAGCAGCTCTACAGGGGGCGCGAAGGGAAGAAGGCGGTCGACCGGGGAGCTGTTTTTT. Translated: CASSSTGGAKGRRRSTGELFF.